Following are 17 T cell receptor beta chains from one sample sequenced in a study of response to subunit inactivated influenza vaccine. TCRdb recomputed calls from the RT-PCR reads with MiXCR, one row per CDR3 protein. The top ten hold roughly 10% of the sample, which has approximately 500,000 distinct CDR3 sequences, around 15% seen once. The source material was PBMCs from blood, sampled about 11 days after vaccination. These receptors came from a man in his fifties or sixties who received an inactivated influenza vaccine.

The genes are TRBV12-3 or TRBV12-4 and TRBJ2-6; perhaps TRBD2 as D (6 bases). V shed 6 bases and J shed 0 bases, with 18 bases lying between them. This CDR3 is built from 18 residues. CDR3 sequence (DNA): TGTGCCAGCAGAATTGCGGGATTGGGCCTCTCTGGGGCCAACGTCCTGACTTTC. It encodes CASRIAGLGLSGANVLTF.

The J gene is TRBJ2-6, the V gene TRBV29-1, with D uncertain. The germline V and J ends were trimmed by 7 bases and 0 bases, with 7 bases remaining between them. The CDR3 runs 13 residues. Looked up from germline, CDR1 is SQVTM and CDR2 is ANQGSEA. CDR3 residues: CSAGNSGANVLTF. For the CDR3, the DNA is TGCAGCGCAGGAAACTCTGGGGCCAACGTCCTGACTTTC.

The V gene is TRBV28, the J gene TRBJ2-7; 7 bases agree with TRBD1. This CDR3 contains 16 residues. CDR1 is MDHEN and CDR2 is SYDVKM in the germline V gene. Germline trimming cut 5 bases from V and 7 bases from J; bases unmatched to any gene: 17. CDR3 sequence: CASSPNRGWKFPEQYF. As DNA, the CDR3 is TGTGCCAGCAGTCCCAACAGGGGCTGGAAATTTCCAGAGCAGTACTTC.

Concerning this clonotype: Its ends do not fully match the called genes, so a read error is possible. This sequence joins TRBV12-3 or TRBV12-4 and TRBJ1-5, with D perhaps TRBD1 (6 bases). The CDR3 runs 15 residues. The CDR3 region has the DNA TGTGCCAGCAGTTTAGGCAGGGGAATCAATCAGCCCCGGCATTTT. Residues: CASSLGRGINQPRHF.

V is TRBV24-1 and J is TRBJ2-6; TRBD1 agrees at 10 bases. V lost 3 bases and J lost 0; bases outside the gene matches: 7. The germline CDR1 and CDR2 sequences are KGHDR and SFDVKD. The CDR3 is 19 residues long. The DNA for the CDR3 is TGTGCCACCAGTGATCCGCCGGGACAGGGGCCCTCTGGGGCCAACGTCCTGACTTTC. Translation gives CATSDPPGQGPSGANVLTF.

The V gene is TRBV12-3 or TRBV12-4, the J gene TRBJ2-7; maybe TRBD2 (6 bases). The CDR3 loop spans 16 amino acids. Trimming shortened V by 6 bases and J by 0 bases, and 18 bases separated the two germline ends. The CDR3 is CASSWGRGVGSYEQYF. CDR3 sequence (DNA): TGTGCCAGCAGCTGGGGTCGCGGGGTTGGCTCCTACGAGCAGTACTTC.

This chain links TRBV3-1 with TRBJ1-6; no clear D gene. V lost 4 bases and J lost 3, with 4 bases in between. The CDR3 totals 13 residues. Germline CDR1 is LGHDT and CDR2 is YNNKEL (reference sequence). CDR3 amino acids: CASSPGYNSPLHF. The CDR3 region has the DNA TGTGCCAGCAGCCCTGGCTATAATTCACCCCTCCACTTT.

This clonotype came up a few times. J is TRBJ2-5 and V is TRBV7-2; the match to TRBD2 covers 8 bases. The V segment lost 1 base and the J segment 1 base; nucleotides outside the gene matches: 2. The CDR3 covers 15 residues. Germline V CDR1 and CDR2: SGHTA, FQGNSA. CDR3 sequence (DNA): TGTGCCAGCAGCTTAGGGCGGGGGGCCCAAGAGACCCAGTACTTC. Translating gives CASSLGRGAQETQYF.

The V gene is TRBV11-1, the J gene TRBJ2-1, with 9 bases lining up with TRBD2. There are 16 residues in the CDR3. V shed 1 base, J shed 5 bases, and the junction held 6 bases outside the gene matches. CDR1 and CDR2 from the germline V gene are SGHAT and FQDESV (reference sequence). The CDR3 spells CASSLVLPSGNNEQFF. In DNA, the CDR3 is TGTGCCAGCAGCTTAGTCCTGCCTAGCGGGAACAATGAGCAGTTCTTC.

This chain connects TRBV5-6 to TRBJ2-7, with 10 bases aligning to TRBD1. The germline V gene has CDR1 SGHDT and CDR2 YYEEEE. V dropped 4 bases and J dropped 6; count of bases not matched to a gene: 10. CDR3 length: 15 residues. The CDR3 nucleotides are TGTGCCAGCAGCCCTATGGGGACAGGGGCCTCCGAGCAGTACTTC. Its translation: CASSPMGTGASEQYF.

This clonotype appeared a few times. This chain connects TRBV10-2 to TRBJ1-1, with D possibly being TRBD1 (6 bases). The CDR3 runs to 13 residues. With 4 bases removed from V and 5 bases from J, the gap between germline ends came to 11 bases. CDR1 WSHSY and CDR2 SAAADI come from the germline V gene. In nucleotides, the CDR3 is TGCGCCAGCAGTGGCAGGGGTATGACTGAAGCTTTCTTT. This codes for CASSGRGMTEAFF.

In this sample, this clonotype turned up a few times. The chain uses TRBV29-1 and TRBJ1-2; TRBD1 might be the D (5 bases). Germline lookup yields CDR1 SQVTM and CDR2 ANQGSEA. V lost 3 bases, J lost 7 bases, and 15 bases lay in between. The CDR3 has 13 amino acids. The CDR3 here is CSVDTDGGLGYTF. As DNA, the CDR3 is TGCAGCGTTGACACGGACGGGGGTCTTGGCTACACCTTC.

This clonotype was counted a few times. The chain carries TRBV5-1 and TRBJ1-2, with D uncertain. CDR3 size: 13 residues. Trimming took off 2 bases at V and 6 bases at J, with 11 bases between the two ends. Germline assignment: CDR1 SGHRS and CDR2 YFSETQ. Written as DNA, the CDR3 is TGCGCCAGCAGCTTTAATACGAGGGATGGCTACACCTTC. It yields the protein CASSFNTRDGYTF.

This clonotype came up many times. The V call is TRBV5-1, the J call TRBJ2-5; no clear D. CDR1 and CDR2 (germline): SGHRS, YFSETQ. V was clipped by 6 bases and J by 5 bases, with 11 bases between them. This CDR3 contains 12 residues. CDR3 sequence: CASNPGAETQYF. CDR3 in DNA: TGCGCCAGCAACCCAGGAGCGGAGACCCAGTACTTC.

This chain uses TRBV6-2 or TRBV6-3 with TRBJ1-5, with 8 bases that match TRBD1. CDR3 size: 16 residues. The germline gives CDR1 MNHEY, CDR2 SVGEGT. Germline trimming cut 8 bases from V and 3 bases from J; bases unmatched to any gene: 12. The CDR3 sequence is CASRTFDRGYNQPQHF. The CDR3 nucleotides are TGTGCCAGCCGCACCTTCGACAGGGGCTACAATCAGCCCCAGCATTTT.

This clonotype was seen once. The V gene is TRBV7-9, the J gene TRBJ2-2; no firm D call. V lost 5 bases and J 1 base, leaving 14 bases between the germline ends. The CDR3 runs to 16 residues. In germline, CDR1 is SEHNR, CDR2 FQNEAQ (reference sequence). This CDR3 is CASSPLWVMNTGELFF. CDR3 bases: TGTGCCAGCAGCCCTCTCTGGGTGATGAACACCGGGGAGCTGTTTTTT.

The chain joins TRBV11-2 to TRBJ2-5; D call uncertain. Trimming stripped 7 bases from V and 3 bases from J, with 12 bases between. The CDR3 is 13 residues long. Germline-derived CDR1 and CDR2 are SGHAT and FQNNGV. CDR3 nucleotide sequence: TGTGCCAGCACCCCCGGCCCGGAAGAGACCCAGTACTTC. It translates to CASTPGPEETQYF.